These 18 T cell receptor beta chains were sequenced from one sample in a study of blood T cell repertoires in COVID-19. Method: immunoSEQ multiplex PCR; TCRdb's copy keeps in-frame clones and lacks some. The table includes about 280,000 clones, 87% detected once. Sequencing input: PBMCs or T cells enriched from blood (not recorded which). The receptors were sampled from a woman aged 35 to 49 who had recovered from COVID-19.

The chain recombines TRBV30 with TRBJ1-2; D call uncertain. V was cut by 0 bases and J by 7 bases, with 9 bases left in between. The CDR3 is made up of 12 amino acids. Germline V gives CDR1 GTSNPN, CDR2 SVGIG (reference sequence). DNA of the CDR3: TGTGCCTGGAGTGTCCCCCCCGGTGGCTACACCTTC. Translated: CAWSVPPGGYTF.

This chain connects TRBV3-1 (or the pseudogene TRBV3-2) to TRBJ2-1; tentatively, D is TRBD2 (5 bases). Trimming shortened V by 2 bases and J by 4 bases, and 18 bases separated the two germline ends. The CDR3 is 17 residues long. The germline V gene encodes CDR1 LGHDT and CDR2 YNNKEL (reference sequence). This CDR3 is CASSQYFSASSYNEQFF. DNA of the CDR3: TGTGCCAGCAGCCAATATTTTTCGGCTAGCTCATACAATGAGCAGTTCTTC.

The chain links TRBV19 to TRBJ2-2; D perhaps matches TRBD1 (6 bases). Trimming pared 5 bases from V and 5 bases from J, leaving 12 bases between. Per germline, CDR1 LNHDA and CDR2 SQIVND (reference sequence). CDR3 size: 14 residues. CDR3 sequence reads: CASSSRQVTGELFF. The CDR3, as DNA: TGTGCCAGTAGTTCCAGACAGGTAACCGGGGAGCTGTTTTTT.

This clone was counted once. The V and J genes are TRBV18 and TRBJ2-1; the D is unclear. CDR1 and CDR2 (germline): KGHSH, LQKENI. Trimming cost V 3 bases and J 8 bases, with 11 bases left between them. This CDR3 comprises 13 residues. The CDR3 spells CASSPALSDEQFF. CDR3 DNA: TGTGCCAGCTCACCTGCCCTGTCGGATGAGCAGTTCTTC.

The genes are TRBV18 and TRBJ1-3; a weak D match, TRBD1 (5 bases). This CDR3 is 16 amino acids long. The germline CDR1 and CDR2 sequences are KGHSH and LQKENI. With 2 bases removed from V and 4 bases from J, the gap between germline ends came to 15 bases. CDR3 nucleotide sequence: TGTGCCAGCTCACCAGGACCCCCCGGGGGGGGAAACACCATATATTTT. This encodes CASSPGPPGGGNTIYF.

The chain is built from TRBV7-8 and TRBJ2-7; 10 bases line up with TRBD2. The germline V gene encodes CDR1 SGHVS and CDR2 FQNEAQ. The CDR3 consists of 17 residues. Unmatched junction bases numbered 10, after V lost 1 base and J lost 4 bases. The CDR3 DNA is TGTGCCAGCAGCTTAGGAGATAGCGGGAGGAGTGGGTACGAGCAGTACTTC. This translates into CASSLGDSGRSGYEQYF.

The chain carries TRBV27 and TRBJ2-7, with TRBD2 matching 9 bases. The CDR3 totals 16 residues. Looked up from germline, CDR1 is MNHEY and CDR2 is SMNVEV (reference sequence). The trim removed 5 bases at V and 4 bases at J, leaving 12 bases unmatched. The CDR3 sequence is CASSPEATSGKYEQYF. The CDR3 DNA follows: TGTGCCAGCAGTCCAGAAGCGACTAGCGGTAAATACGAGCAGTACTTC.

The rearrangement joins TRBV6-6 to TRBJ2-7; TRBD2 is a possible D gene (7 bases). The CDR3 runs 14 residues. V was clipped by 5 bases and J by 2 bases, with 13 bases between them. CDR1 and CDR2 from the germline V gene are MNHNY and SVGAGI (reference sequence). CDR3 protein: CASSIREGAYEQYF. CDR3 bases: TGTGCCAGCAGTATCAGGGAGGGGGCCTACGAGCAGTACTTC.

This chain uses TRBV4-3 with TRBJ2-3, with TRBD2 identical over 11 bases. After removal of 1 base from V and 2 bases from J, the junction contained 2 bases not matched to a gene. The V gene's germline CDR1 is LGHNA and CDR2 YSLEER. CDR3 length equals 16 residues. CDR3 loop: CASSQGTSGHTDTQYF. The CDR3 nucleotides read TGCGCCAGCAGCCAAGGGACTAGCGGGCACACAGATACGCAGTATTTT.

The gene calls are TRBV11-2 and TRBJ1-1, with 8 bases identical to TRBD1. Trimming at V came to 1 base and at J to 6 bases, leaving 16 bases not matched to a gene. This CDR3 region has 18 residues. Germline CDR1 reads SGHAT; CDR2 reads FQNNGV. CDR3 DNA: TGTGCCAGCAGCTTAGCTTTAAGTCCGGGCAGGGGGCGATCTGAAGCTTTCTTT. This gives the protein CASSLALSPGRGRSEAFF.

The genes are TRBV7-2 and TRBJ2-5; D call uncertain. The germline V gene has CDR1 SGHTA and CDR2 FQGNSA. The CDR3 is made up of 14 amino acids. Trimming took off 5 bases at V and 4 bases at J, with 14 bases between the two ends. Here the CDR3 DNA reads TGTGCCAGCAGCCCCCGCGGTAGCATAGAGACCCAGTACTTC. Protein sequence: CASSPRGSIETQYF.

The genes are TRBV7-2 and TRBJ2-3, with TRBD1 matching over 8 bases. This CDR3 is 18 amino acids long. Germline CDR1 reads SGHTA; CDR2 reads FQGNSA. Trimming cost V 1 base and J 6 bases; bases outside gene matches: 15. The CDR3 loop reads CASSLGPPRGHSGDTQYF. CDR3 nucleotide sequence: TGTGCCAGCAGCTTAGGACCCCCCAGGGGGCATTCAGGGGATACGCAGTATTTT.

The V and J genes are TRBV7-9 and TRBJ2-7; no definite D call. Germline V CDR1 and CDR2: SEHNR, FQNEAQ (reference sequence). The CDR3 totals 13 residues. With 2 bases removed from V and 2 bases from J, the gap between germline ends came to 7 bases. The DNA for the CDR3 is TGTGCCAGCAGCTTATCTACCCCCTACGAGCAGTACTTC. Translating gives CASSLSTPYEQYF.

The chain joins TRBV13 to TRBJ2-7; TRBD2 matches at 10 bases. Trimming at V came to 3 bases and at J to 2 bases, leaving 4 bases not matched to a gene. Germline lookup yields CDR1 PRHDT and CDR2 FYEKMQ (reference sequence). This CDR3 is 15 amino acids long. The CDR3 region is CASSFGLADAYEQYF. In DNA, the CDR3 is TGTGCCAGCAGCTTCGGACTAGCGGACGCCTACGAGCAGTACTTC. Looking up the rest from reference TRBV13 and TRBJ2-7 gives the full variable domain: AAGVIQSPRHLIKEKRETATLKCYPIPRHDTVYWYQQGPGQDPQFLISFYEKMQSDKGSIPDRFSAQQFSDYHSELNMSSLELGDSALYFCASSFGLADAYEQYFGPGTRLTVT.

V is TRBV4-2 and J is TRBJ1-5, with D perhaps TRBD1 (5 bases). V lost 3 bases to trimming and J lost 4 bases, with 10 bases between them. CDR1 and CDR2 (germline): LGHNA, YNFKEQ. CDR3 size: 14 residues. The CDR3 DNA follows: TGTGCCAGCAGCCATGCAGGGAGGAATCAGCCCCAGCATTTT. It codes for CASSHAGRNQPQHF.

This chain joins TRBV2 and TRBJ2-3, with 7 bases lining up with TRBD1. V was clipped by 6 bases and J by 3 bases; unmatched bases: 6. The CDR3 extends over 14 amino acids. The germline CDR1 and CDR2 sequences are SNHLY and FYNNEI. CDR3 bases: TGTGCCAGCAGGGGTTTGACAGGGACAGATACGCAGTATTTT. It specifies CASRGLTGTDTQYF.

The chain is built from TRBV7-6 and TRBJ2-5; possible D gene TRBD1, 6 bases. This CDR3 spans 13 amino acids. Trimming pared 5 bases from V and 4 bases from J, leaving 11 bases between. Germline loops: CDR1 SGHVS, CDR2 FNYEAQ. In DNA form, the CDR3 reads TGTGCCAGCAGCCCAGGACAGCGAGAGACCCAGTACTTC. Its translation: CASSPGQRETQYF.

CDR3 loop: CASRSGRGPVLSGTQYF. The CDR3 coding sequence is TGCGCCAGCAGGAGCGGCAGGGGGCCGGTTTTGTCGGGTACGCAGTATTTT. The chain uses TRBV5-1 and TRBJ2-3, with 8 bases that match TRBD1. Germline CDR1 and CDR2: SGHRS and YFSETQ. The CDR3 is 17 amino acids. The J segment lost 8 bases and the V segment lost 5 bases, leaving 19 bases of the junction unmatched.